This TCR beta chain emerged from a study of T cells in Graves' hyperthyroidism and ophthalmopathy. The overall study: Peripheral blood was taken when the disease was first diagnosed, before any treatment began. Regarding the study as a whole: Ophthalmopathy cases were set apart from stable hyperthyroidism by a 13 V-J model.

This clonotype was recorded many times. What it binds is not known. In germline, CDR1 is SGHKS, CDR2 YYEKEE (reference sequence). The V and J ends lost 4 bases and 0 bases, in that order; junction bases with no gene match: 8. The CDR3 is 16 residues long. The CDR3 regions of TCR beta were amplified from RNA transcripts. The HTBI primer set drove a first-round RT-PCR of the TCR CDR3. MiXCR was run by TCRdb on the multiplex PCR reads, yielding one entry per CDR3 protein. The sample has about 600,000 distinct CDR3 sequences; 16% are singletons. This chain links TRBV5-5 with TRBJ2-3; TRBD1 aligns across 7 bases. The sample consisted of blood. This receptor was taken from a woman between 35 and 50 years old with Graves' ophthalmopathy. The CDR3 spells CASSLNRGRSTDTQYF. In DNA, the CDR3 is TGTGCCAGCAGCCTGAACAGGGGAAGGAGCACAGATACGCAGTATTTT.